This is a list of T cell receptor beta chains from one sample in a study of T-cell memory formation after mild COVID-19. One entry per CDR3 protein, called by TCRdb with MiXCR from the 5' RACE reads. Found here are 400,000 to 500,000 distinct CDR3 sequences, around 17% of them singletons; the top ten hold 20% to 25%. Sequences were obtained from PBMCs or a T cell subset sorted from them (not recorded which). These receptors originate from a man aged 18 to 29 who had mild COVID-19 (a few samples of this study predate the infection). Cell type and time point are not known. CDR3s include the opening cysteine and the closing phenylalanine or tryptophan. A D gene is named only where the DNA matches it firmly. Clone size, where shown, is once, few, many, or a class for clones that have expanded.

d_call j_call v_call clone_size cdr3_aa cdr3_nt
TRBD1 TRBJ1-2 TRBV7-2 . CASSYRGQGAGGYTF TGTGCCAGCAGCTATAGAGGACAGGGGGCGGGAGGCTACACCTTC
. TRBJ1-1 TRBV5-1 many CASSPLPGLDTEAFF TGCGCCAGCAGCCCATTACCGGGGTTGGACACTGAAGCTTTCTTT
TRBD1 TRBJ1-1 TRBV12-5 . CASALSTGITEAFF TGTGCTAGTGCCCTCTCGACAGGGATCACTGAAGCTTTCTTT
. TRBJ2-5 TRBV7-8 . CASSPIRLRETQYF TGTGCCAGCAGCCCTATTAGGTTGCGAGAGACCCAGTACTTC
. TRBJ2-1 TRBV6-5 many CASRYVGGNEQFF TGTGCCAGCAGATATGTTGGAGGCAATGAGCAGTTCTTC
. TRBJ1-1 TRBV6-5 . CASSYGAVLNTEAFF TGTGCCAGCAGTTACGGGGCGGTTCTGAACACTGAAGCTTTCTTT
. TRBJ1-3 TRBV20-1 few CSATDRRSSGNTIYF TGCAGTGCTACTGACAGGAGGAGCTCTGGAAACACCATATATTTT
TRBD2 TRBJ2-1 TRBV24-1 few CATSVTSGGTYNEQFF TGTGCCACCAGTGTAACTAGCGGGGGGACCTACAATGAGCAGTTCTTC
. TRBJ1-4 TRBV5-1 . CASSLDWGWEKLFF TGCGCCAGCAGCTTGGATTGGGGTTGGGAAAAACTGTTTTTT
. TRBJ1-5 TRBV2 few CASSDNPGGNQPQHF TGTGCCAGCAGTGATAACCCTGGGGGCAATCAGCCCCAGCATTTT
. TRBJ2-5 TRBV10-3 . CAISLQGRGETQYF TGTGCCATCAGTCTACAGGGGAGGGGAGAGACCCAGTACTTC
TRBD1 TRBJ2-2 TRBV19 few CASHRDRGLYGELFF TGTGCCAGTCACCGGGACAGGGGACTATACGGGGAGCTGTTTTTT
TRBD1 TRBJ1-1 TRBV5-1 few CASSVDRDSYTEAFF TGCGCCAGCAGCGTGGACAGGGACTCGTACACTGAAGCTTTCTTT
. TRBJ1-4 TRBV20-1 . CSAAGVGRRFEKLFF TGCAGTGCCGCGGGTGTGGGCAGGCGCTTTGAAAAACTGTTTTTT
. TRBJ1-1 TRBV7-2 . CASSLAPGQYTEAFF TGTGCCAGCAGCTTAGCCCCCGGACAGTACACTGAAGCTTTCTTT
. TRBJ2-5 TRBV18 few CASSPNQGETQYF TGTGCCAGCTCACCAAACCAAGGGGAGACCCAGTACTTC
. TRBJ2-1 TRBV19 . CASSVNGGYEQFF TGTGCCAGTAGTGTAAATGGAGGGTATGAGCAGTTCTTC
. TRBJ2-2 TRBV7-8 few CASSLSQINTGELFF TGTGCCAGCAGCTTAAGCCAGATTAACACCGGGGAGCTGTTTTTT
TRBD2 TRBJ2-1 TRBV20-1 few CSAPRSSGINEQFF TGCAGTGCTCCGCGGAGTAGCGGGATCAATGAGCAGTTCTTC
TRBD2 TRBJ2-3 TRBV6-5 . CASSRLAGTTDTQYF TGTGCCAGCAGCAGACTAGCGGGGACCACAGATACGCAGTATTTT
. TRBJ2-3 TRBV7-2 few CASSPRGERVQYF TGTGCCAGCAGCCCTCGTGGGGAGCGGGTGCAGTATTTT
. TRBJ2-4 TRBV20-1 . CSATNPGLVNIQYF TGCAGTGCTACGAATCCGGGACTGGTAAACATTCAGTACTTC
. TRBJ1-2 TRBV2 few CASSKTDSYGYTF TGTGCCAGCAGTAAGACAGATAGCTATGGCTACACCTTC
TRBD1 TRBJ1-4 TRBV7-6 . CASSLARRGPEQRPNEKLFF TGTGCCAGCAGCTTAGCACGAAGGGGGCCTGAGCAAAGACCTAATGAAAAACTGTTTTTT
TRBD1 TRBJ1-4 TRBV25-1 . CASRDSREKLFF TGTGCCAGCCGGGACAGTAGGGAAAAACTGTTTTTT
TRBD1 TRBJ2-5 TRBV5-5 . CASSLLQGQETQYF TGTGCCAGCAGCTTACTACAGGGGCAAGAGACCCAGTACTTC
. TRBJ1-4 TRBV5-6 few CASSFISAAALFF TGTGCCAGCAGCTTTATTTCCGCAGCCGCACTGTTTTTT
TRBD2 TRBJ2-1 TRBV12-3/TRBV12-4 few CASSLWLAESNEQFF TGTGCCAGCAGTTTATGGCTAGCGGAATCCAATGAGCAGTTCTTC
. TRBJ2-7 TRBV28 few CASSFYRAYEQYF TGTGCCAGCAGTTTCTACAGAGCCTACGAGCAGTACTTC
. TRBJ1-6 TRBV20-1 . CSAEAINQNSPLHF TGCAGTGCCGAGGCCATTAACCAAAATTCACCCCTCCACTTT
TRBD1 TRBJ2-1 TRBV6-1 . CASTGQSSYNEQFF TGTGCCAGCACGGGACAGAGCTCCTACAATGAGCAGTTCTTC
TRBD1 TRBJ2-5 TRBV6-5 . CASHGTVQETQYF TGTGCCAGCCATGGGACAGTCCAAGAGACCCAGTACTTC
TRBD1 TRBJ2-7 TRBV6-5 few CASSSRQGAHNEQYF TGTGCCAGCAGTTCCCGACAGGGGGCGCATAACGAGCAGTACTTC
. TRBJ1-1 TRBV11-2 many CASSLMAEGLKEAFF TGTGCCAGCAGCTTAATGGCCGAGGGTCTGAAGGAAGCTTTCTTT
. TRBJ1-2 TRBV4-3 . CASSQVPGLRYGYTF TGCGCCAGCAGCCAAGTACCAGGGTTGCGTTATGGCTACACCTTC
TRBD2 TRBJ2-3 TRBV5-1 once CASSSGTSGGVTDTQYF TGCGCCAGCAGCTCCGGGACTAGCGGGGGGGTAACAGATACGCAGTATTTT
. TRBJ2-2 TRBV7-3 . CASSPVGLRDGELFF TGTGCCAGCAGCCCCGTTGGGCTTAGGGACGGGGAGCTGTTTTTT
TRBD1 TRBJ1-5 TRBV20-1 few CSASFQGGNQPQHF TGCAGTGCTAGCTTTCAGGGGGGCAATCAGCCCCAGCATTTT
. TRBJ2-2 TRBV9 many CASSVENTGELFF TGTGCCAGCAGCGTAGAGAACACCGGGGAGCTGTTTTTT
TRBD2 TRBJ2-5 TRBV20-1 few CSASSGLAVWTQYF TGCAGTGCCAGCTCGGGACTAGCTGTTTGGACCCAGTACTTC